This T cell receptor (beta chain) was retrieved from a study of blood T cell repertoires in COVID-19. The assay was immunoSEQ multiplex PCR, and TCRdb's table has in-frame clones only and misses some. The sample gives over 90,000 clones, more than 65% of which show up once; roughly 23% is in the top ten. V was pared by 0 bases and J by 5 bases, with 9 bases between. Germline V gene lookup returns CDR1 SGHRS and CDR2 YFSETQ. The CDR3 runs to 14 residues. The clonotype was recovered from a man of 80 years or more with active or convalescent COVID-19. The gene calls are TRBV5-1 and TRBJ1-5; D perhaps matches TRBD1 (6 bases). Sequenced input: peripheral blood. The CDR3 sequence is CASSLAGADQPQHF. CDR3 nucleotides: TGCGCCAGCAGCTTGGCAGGGGCAGATCAGCCCCAGCATTTT.